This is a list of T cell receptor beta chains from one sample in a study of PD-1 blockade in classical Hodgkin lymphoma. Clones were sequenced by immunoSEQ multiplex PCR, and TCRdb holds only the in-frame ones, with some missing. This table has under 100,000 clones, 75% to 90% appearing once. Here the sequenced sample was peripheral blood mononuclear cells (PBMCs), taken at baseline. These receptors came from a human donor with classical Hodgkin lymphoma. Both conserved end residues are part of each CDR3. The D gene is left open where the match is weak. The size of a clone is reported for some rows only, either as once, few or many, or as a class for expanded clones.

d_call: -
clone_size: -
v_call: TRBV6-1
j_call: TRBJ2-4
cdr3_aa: CASSELRGVGHIQYF
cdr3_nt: TGTGCCAGCAGTGAACTCCGGGGCGTCGGGCACATTCAGTACTTC

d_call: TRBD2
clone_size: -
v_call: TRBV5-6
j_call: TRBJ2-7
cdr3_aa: CASSVLAGALYEQYF
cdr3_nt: TGTGCCAGCAGCGTATTAGCGGGAGCCCTCTACGAGCAGTACTTC

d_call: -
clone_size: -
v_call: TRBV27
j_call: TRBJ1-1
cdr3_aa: CASSLFLLSDAFF
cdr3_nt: TGTGCCAGCAGTTTATTTCTCCTATCGGACGCTTTCTTT

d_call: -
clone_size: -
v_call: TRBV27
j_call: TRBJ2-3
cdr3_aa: CASSPWDGTSTDTQYF
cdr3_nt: TGTGCCAGCAGTCCCTGGGACGGCACTAGCACAGATACGCAGTATTTT

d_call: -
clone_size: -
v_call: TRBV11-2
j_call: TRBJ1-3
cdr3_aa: CASKLGVSGNTIYF
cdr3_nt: TGTGCCAGCAAACTGGGGGTCTCTGGAAACACCATATATTTT

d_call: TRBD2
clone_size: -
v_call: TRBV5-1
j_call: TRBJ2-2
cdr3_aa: CASSLEGLGNTGELFF
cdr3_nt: TGCGCCAGCAGCTTGGAGGGACTAGGTAACACCGGGGAGCTGTTTTTT

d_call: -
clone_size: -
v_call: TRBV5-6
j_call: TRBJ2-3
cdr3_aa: CASSLWGREAPQYF
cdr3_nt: TGTGCCAGCAGCTTGTGGGGCAGGGAGGCCCCGCAGTATTTT

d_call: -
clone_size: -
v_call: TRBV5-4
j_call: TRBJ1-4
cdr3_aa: CASSPKGGPNEKLFF
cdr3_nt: TGTGCCAGCAGCCCGAAAGGGGGGCCTAATGAAAAACTGTTTTTT

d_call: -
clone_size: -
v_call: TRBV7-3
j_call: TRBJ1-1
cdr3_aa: CASSLYTDTEAFF
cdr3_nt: TGTGCCAGCAGCTTATATACAGACACTGAAGCTTTCTTT

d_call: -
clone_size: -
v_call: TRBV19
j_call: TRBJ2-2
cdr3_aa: CASSRFEGGAGMRTGELFF
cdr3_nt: TGTGCCAGTAGCCGCTTCGAGGGGGGAGCGGGAATGAGAACCGGGGAGCTGTTTTTT

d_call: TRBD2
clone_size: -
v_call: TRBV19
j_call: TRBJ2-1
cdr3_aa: CASTAAGVGYNEQFF
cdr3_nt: TGTGCCAGTACGGCTGCGGGAGTCGGGTACAATGAGCAGTTCTTC

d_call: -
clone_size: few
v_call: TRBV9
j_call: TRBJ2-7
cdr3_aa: CASSVVPGSSGEQYF
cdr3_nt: TGTGCCAGCAGCGTGGTGCCAGGGTCTTCGGGCGAGCAGTACTTC

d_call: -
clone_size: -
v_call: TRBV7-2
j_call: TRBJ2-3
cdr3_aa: CASSLGPLTDTQYF
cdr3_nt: TGTGCCAGCAGCTTAGGGCCACTCACAGATACGCAGTATTTT

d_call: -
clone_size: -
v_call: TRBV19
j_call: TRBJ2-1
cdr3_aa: CASSSTRTSYNEQFF
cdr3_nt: TGTGCCAGTAGTTCGACTAGAACCTCCTACAATGAGCAGTTCTTC

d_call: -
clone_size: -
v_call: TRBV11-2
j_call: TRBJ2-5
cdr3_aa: CASSFSGTKYETQYF
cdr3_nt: TGTGCCAGCAGCTTTAGCGGTACTAAGTACGAGACCCAGTACTTC

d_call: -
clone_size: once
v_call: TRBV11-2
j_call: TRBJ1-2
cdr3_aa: CASSIGAGPYYGYTF
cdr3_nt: TGTGCCAGCAGCATCGGGGCGGGGCCCTACTATGGCTACACCTTC

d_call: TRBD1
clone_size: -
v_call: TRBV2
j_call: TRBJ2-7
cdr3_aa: CASRAQGGPGEQYF
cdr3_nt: TGTGCCAGCAGAGCACAGGGGGGCCCGGGCGAGCAGTACTTC

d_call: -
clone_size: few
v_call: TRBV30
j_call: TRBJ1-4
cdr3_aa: CAWSIGVATNEKLFF
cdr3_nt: TGTGCCTGGAGTATCGGAGTTGCAACTAATGAAAAACTGTTTTTT

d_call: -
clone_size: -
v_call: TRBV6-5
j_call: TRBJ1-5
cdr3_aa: CASSYPQPQHF
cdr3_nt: TGTGCCAGCAGTTACCCTCAGCCCCAGCATTTT

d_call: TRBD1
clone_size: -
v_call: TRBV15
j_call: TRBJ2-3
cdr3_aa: CATSIGHRGNTQYF
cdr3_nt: TGTGCCACCAGCATTGGCCACAGGGGTAATACGCAGTATTTT

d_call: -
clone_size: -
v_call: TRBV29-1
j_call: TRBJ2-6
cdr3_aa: CSVEDLTGSRLLTF
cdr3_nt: TGCAGCGTTGAAGATTTAACTGGAAGTCGTCTCCTGACTTTC

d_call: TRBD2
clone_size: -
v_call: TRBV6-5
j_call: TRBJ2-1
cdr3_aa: CASSYWGGNSNEQFF
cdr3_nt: TGTGCCAGCAGTTACTGGGGGGGAAACTCCAATGAGCAGTTCTTC

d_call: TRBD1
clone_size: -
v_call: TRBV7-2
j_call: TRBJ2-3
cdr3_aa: CASSSQGYGTDTQYF
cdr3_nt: TGTGCCAGCAGCTCACAGGGGTATGGCACAGATACGCAGTATTTT

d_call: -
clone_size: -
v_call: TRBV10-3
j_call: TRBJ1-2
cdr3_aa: CAISEGQNGYTF
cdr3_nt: TGTGCCATCAGTGAGGGACAGAATGGCTACACCTTC

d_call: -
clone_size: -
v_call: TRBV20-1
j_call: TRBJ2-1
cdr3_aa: CSAPRYNEQFF
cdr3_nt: TGCAGTGCGCCAAGATACAATGAGCAGTTCTTC

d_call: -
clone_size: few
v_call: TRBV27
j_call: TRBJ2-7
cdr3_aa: CASSFWPSYEQYF
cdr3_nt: TGTGCCAGCAGTTTCTGGCCTTCCTACGAGCAGTACTTC

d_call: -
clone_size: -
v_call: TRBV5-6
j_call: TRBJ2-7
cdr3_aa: CASSVIRGGPYEQYF
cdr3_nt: TGTGCCAGCAGCGTAATCAGGGGGGGACCCTACGAGCAGTACTTC

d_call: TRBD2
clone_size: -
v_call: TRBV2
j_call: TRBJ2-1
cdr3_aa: CASSERLAVGLNEQFF
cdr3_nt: TGTGCCAGCAGTGAGAGACTAGCGGTCGGGTTAAATGAGCAGTTCTTC

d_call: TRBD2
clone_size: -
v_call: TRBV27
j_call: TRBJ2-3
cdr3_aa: CASSFGLGKGTDTQYF
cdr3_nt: TGTGCCAGCAGTTTTGGACTAGGGAAAGGCACAGATACGCAGTATTTT

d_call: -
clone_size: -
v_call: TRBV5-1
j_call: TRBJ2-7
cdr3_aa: CASSLRTAPYEQYF
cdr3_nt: TGCGCCAGCAGCTTGAGGACAGCACCCTACGAGCAGTACTTC

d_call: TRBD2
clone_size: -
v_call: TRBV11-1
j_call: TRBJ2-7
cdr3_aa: CASSGTRLAGLGEQYF
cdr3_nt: TGTGCCAGCAGCGGAACTAGACTAGCGGGATTGGGCGAGCAGTACTTC

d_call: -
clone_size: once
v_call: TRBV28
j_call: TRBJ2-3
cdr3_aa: CASTSLDTQYF
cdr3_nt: TGTGCCAGCACCTCCCTTGATACGCAGTATTTT

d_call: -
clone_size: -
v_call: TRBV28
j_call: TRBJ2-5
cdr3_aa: CASSKETQYF
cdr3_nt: TGTGCCAGCAGTAAGGAGACCCAGTACTTC

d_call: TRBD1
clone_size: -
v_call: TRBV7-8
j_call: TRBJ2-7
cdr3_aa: CASSLVGSGGSYEQYF
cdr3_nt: TGTGCCAGCAGCTTAGTAGGCTCAGGGGGCTCCTACGAGCAGTACTTC

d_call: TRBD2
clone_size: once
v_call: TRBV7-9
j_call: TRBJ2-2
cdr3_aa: CASSLGTSGMRDTGELFF
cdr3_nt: TGTGCCAGCAGCTTGGGGACTAGCGGGATGAGGGACACCGGGGAGCTGTTTTTT

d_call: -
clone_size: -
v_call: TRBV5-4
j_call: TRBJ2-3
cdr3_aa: CASSILLDTQYF
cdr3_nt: TGTGCCAGCAGCATCTTGCTTGATACGCAGTATTTT

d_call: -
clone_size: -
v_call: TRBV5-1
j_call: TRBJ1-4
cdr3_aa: CASSLEGANEKLFF
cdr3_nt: TGCGCCAGCAGCTTGGAGGGGGCTAATGAAAAACTGTTTTTT

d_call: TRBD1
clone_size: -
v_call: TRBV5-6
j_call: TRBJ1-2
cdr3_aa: CASSTDRWNYGYTF
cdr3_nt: TGTGCCAGCAGCACGGACAGGTGGAACTATGGCTACACCTTC

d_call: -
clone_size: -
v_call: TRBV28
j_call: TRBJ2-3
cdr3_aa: CASSLPGSSTDTQYF
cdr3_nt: TGTGCCAGCAGTTTGCCGGGATCTAGCACAGATACGCAGTATTTT

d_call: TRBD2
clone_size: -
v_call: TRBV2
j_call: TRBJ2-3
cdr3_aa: CASTPGAGGRPDTQYF
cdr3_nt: TGTGCCAGCACCCCGGGAGCGGGAGGACGCCCAGATACGCAGTATTTT

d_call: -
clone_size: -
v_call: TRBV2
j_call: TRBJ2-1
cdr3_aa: CASLREFHEQFF
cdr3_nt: TGTGCCAGCTTACGGGAGTTCCATGAGCAGTTCTTC

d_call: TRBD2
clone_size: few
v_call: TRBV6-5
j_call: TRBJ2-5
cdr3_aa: CASSYTAGGSGTQYF
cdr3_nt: TGTGCCAGCAGTTACACTGCGGGAGGATCGGGGACCCAGTACTTC

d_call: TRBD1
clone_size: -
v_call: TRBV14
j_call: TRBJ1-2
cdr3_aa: CASSQGQGYGYTF
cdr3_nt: TGTGCCAGCAGCCAAGGACAGGGTTATGGCTACACCTTC

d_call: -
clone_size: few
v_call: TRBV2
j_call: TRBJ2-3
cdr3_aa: CASRPSSLYTQYF
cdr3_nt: TGTGCCAGCAGGCCCAGCAGCCTATATACGCAGTATTTT

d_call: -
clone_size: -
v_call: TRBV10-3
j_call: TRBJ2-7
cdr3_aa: CAISVYPPREEQYF
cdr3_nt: TGTGCCATCAGTGTATACCCACCCCGGGAAGAGCAGTACTTC

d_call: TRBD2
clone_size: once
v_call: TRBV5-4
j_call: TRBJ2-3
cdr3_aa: CASSHKTSGRRAQYF
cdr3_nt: TGTGCCAGCAGCCACAAGACTAGCGGGAGGCGTGCGCAGTATTTT

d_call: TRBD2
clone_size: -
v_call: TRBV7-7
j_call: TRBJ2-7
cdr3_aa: CASSPGTSGRATYEQYF
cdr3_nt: TGTGCCAGCAGCCCCGGGACTAGCGGGAGGGCCACCTACGAGCAGTACTTC

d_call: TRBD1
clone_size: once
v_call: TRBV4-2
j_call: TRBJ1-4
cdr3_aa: CASSQDLYRGGEKLFF
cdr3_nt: TGTGCCAGCAGCCAAGATCTCTACAGGGGGGGAGAAAAACTGTTTTTT

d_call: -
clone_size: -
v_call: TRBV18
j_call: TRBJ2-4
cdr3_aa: CASSPLGSKNIQYF
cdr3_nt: TGTGCCAGCTCACCATTGGGTTCCAAAAACATTCAGTACTTC

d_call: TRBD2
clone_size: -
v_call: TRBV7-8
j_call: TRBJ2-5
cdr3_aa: CASSLARVGTSGSGQETQYF
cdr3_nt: TGTGCCAGCAGCTTAGCCCGGGTTGGGACTAGCGGGAGCGGCCAAGAGACCCAGTACTTC

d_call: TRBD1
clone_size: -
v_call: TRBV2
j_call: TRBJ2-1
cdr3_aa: CASSGQGYEQFF
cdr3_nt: TGTGCCAGTTCGGGACAGGGCTATGAGCAGTTCTTC

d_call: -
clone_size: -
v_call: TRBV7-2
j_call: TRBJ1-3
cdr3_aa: CASSSPGNTIYF
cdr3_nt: TGTGCCAGCAGCTCACCTGGAAACACCATATATTTT

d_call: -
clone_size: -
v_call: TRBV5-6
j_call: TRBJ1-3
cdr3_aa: CASSLGLQYGNTIYF
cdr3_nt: TGTGCCAGCAGCCTAGGACTGCAGTATGGAAACACCATATATTTT

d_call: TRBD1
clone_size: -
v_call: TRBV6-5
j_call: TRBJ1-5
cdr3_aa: CASRQQGAGQPQHF
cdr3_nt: TGTGCCAGCAGGCAACAGGGGGCAGGACAGCCCCAGCATTTT

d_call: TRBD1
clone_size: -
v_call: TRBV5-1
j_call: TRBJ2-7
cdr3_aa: CASSLGTGGDEQYF
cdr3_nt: TGCGCCAGCAGCTTAGGGACAGGGGGCGACGAGCAGTACTTC

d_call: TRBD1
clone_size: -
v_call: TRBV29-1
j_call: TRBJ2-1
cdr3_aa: CSAGGYNEQFF
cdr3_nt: TGCAGCGCAGGGGGCTACAATGAGCAGTTCTTC

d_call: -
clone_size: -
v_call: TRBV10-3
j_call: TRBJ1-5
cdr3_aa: CAISDSRQGSQPQHF
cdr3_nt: TGTGCCATCAGTGACAGTCGTCAGGGGAGCCAGCCCCAGCATTTT

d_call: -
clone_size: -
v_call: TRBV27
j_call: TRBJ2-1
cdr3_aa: CASSWAESSYNEQFF
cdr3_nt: TGTGCCAGCAGTTGGGCGGAAAGCTCCTACAATGAGCAGTTCTTC